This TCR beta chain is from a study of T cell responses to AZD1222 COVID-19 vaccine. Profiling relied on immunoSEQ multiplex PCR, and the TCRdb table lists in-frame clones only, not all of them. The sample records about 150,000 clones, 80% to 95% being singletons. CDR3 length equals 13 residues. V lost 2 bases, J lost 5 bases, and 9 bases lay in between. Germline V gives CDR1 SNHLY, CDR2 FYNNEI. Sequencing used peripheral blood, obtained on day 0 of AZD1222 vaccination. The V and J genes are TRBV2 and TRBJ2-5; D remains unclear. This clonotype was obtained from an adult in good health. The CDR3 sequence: CASSERLLETQYF. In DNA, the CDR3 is TGTGCCAGCAGTGAACGACTGTTGGAGACCCAGTACTTC.